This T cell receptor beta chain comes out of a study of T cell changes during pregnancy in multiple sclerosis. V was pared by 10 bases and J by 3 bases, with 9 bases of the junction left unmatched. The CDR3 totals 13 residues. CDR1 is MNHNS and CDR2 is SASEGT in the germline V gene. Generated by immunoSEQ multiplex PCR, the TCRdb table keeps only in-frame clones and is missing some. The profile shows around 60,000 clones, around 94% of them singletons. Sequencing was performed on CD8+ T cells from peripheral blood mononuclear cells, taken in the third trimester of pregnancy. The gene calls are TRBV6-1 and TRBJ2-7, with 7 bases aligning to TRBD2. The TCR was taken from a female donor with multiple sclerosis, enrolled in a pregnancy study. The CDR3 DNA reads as TGTGCCACCAACCTAGCGGATTTCTACGAGCAGTACTTC. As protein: CATNLADFYEQYF.